This T cell receptor beta chain originates from a study of beta chain features in type 1 diabetes. General study points: A moderate, significant TCRB CDR3 shortening appeared in type 1 diabetes across four CD4+ subsets. The study found that naive, central memory and Treg TCRB repertoires appeared more similar in patients than in healthy donors.

This clone was detected a few times. Its cognate antigen is unknown. Expressed TCRB transcripts were sequenced because the isolated RNA had all been reverse transcribed beforehand. Using immunoSEQ multiplex PCR, the repertoire was profiled, and TCRdb retains in-frame clones only, with some absent. The table lists hundreds of thousands of clones, approximately 30% of them singletons. Trimming shortened V by 1 base and J by 8 bases, and 15 bases separated the two germline ends. Germline V gives CDR1 LGHNA, CDR2 YSLEER. This CDR3 is 15 amino acids long. The sequencing input was naive CD4+ T cells from blood. This clonotype originated in a man in his late teens or twenties in good health. The chain is built from TRBV4-3 and TRBJ2-4; D not certain. This chain's CDR3 is CASSQGRGLADIQYF. The CDR3 DNA sequence: TGCGCCAGCAGCCAAGGACGCGGATTGGCGGACATTCAGTACTTC.